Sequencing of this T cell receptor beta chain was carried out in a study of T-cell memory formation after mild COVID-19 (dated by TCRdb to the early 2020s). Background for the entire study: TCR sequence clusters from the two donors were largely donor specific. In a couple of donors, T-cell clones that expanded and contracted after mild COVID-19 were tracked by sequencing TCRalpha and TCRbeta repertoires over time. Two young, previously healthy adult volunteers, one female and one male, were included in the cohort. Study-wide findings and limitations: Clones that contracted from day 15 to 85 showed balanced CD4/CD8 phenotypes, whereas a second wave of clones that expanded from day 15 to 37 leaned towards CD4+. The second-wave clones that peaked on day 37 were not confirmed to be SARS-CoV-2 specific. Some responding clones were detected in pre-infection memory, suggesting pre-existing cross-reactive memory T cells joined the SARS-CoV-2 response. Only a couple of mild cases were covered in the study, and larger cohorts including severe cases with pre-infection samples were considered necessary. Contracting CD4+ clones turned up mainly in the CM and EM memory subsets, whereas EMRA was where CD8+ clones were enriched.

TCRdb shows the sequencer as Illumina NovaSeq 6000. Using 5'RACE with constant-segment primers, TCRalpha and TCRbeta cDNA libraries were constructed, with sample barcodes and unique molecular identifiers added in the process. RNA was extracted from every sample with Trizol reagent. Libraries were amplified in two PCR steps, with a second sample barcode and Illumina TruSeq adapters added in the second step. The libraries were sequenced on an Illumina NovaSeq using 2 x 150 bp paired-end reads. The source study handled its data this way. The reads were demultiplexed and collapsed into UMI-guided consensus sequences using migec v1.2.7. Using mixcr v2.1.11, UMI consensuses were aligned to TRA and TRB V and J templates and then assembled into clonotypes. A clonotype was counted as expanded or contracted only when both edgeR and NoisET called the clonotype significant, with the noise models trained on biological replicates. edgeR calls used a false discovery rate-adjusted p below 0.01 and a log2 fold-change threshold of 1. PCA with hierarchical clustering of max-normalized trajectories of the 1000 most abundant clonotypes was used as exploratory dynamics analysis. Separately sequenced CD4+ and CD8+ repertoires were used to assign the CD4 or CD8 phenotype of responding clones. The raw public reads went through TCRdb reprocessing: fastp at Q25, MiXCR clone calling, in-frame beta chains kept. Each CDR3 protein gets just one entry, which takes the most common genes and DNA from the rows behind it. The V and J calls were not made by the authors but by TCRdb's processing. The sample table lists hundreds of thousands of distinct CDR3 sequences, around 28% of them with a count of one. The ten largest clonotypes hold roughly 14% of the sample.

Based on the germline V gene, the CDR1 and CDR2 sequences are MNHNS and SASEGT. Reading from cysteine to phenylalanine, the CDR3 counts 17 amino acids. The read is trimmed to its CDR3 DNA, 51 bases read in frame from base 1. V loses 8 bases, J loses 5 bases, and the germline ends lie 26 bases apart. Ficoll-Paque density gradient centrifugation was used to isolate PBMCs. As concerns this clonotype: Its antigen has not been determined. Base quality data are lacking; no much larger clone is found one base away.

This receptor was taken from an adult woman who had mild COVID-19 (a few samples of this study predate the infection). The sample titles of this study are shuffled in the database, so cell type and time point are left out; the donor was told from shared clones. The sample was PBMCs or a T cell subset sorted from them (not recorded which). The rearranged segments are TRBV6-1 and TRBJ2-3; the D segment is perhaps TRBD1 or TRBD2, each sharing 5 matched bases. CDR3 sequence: CASPKEWDGRWLDTQYF. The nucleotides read TGTGCCAGCCCGAAGGAGTGGGACGGACGATGGTTAGATACGCAGTATTTT.